Following are 20 T cell receptor beta chains from one sample sequenced in a study of technical replicates of blood from four donors. Only in-frame clones appear in the TCRdb table, and some are missing; sequencing was by immunoSEQ multiplex PCR. The profile shows tens of thousands of clones, approximately 83% of them singletons. The sequenced sample consisted of PBMCs. The receptors originated from a human donor in good health. Some clones in this sample may be carry-over from other donors' samples.

This clone appeared a single time. The chain recombines TRBV19 with TRBJ2-3; the match to TRBD2 covers 8 bases. Germline V gene data show CDR1 as LNHDA and CDR2 as SQIVND (reference sequence). The CDR3 is made up of 17 amino acids. J gave up 6 bases and V 5 bases, and 16 bases lay outside the gene matches. The CDR3: CASSDAFSPGGKDTQYF. The CDR3 bases are TGTGCCAGTAGTGACGCATTTTCCCCGGGAGGGAAGGATACGCAGTATTTT.

The chain couples TRBV7-2 to TRBJ2-7; 8 bases align to TRBD2. With 5 bases clipped from V and 2 bases from J, the junction kept 11 bases outside the gene matches. The length of the CDR3 is 16 residues. Germline-derived CDR1 and CDR2 are SGHTA and FQGNSA. This CDR3 is CASSPPVAGPTYEQYF. Here the CDR3 DNA reads TGTGCCAGCAGCCCGCCGGTAGCGGGGCCTACCTACGAGCAGTACTTC.

The table lists this clone with a few counts. This chain uses TRBV11-2 with TRBJ2-5; 7 bases fit TRBD1. Germline V gene lookup returns CDR1 SGHAT and CDR2 FQNNGV. CDR3 size: 14 residues. After removal of 1 base from V and 2 bases from J, the junction contained 1 base not matched to a gene. CDR3 in DNA: TGTGCCAGCAGCTTAGTCAGGGGGCAAGAGACCCAGTACTTC. Amino acid sequence: CASSLVRGQETQYF.

This chain connects TRBV10-3 to TRBJ2-4; tentatively, D is TRBD2 (6 bases). The germline V gene encodes CDR1 ENHRY and CDR2 SYGVKD. This CDR3 spans 16 amino acids. Trimming stripped 0 bases from V and 3 bases from J, with 12 bases between. Here the CDR3 reads CAISESEGGVKNIQYF. In DNA form, the CDR3 reads TGTGCCATCAGTGAGTCAGAGGGAGGCGTCAAAAACATTCAGTACTTC.

This clone is a singleton in its sample. The genes are TRBV7-9 and TRBJ2-1; tentative D call: TRBD1 (5 bases). This CDR3 comprises 14 residues. The V end was cut by 1 base, the J end by 6 bases, with 10 bases between. Germline assignment: CDR1 SEHNR and CDR2 FQNEAQ (reference sequence). The CDR3 DNA is TGTGCCAGCAGCTTAGAGGGGCTTTTCAATGAGCAGTTCTTC. Its translation: CASSLEGLFNEQFF.

This chain joins TRBV5-1 and TRBJ2-2, with 7 bases identical to TRBD2. Trimming at V came to 7 bases and at J to 4 bases, leaving 7 bases not matched to a gene. This CDR3 is 14 amino acids long. The germline gives CDR1 SGHRS, CDR2 YFSETQ. CDR3 in amino acids: CASYPWGGTGELFF. CDR3 sequence (DNA): TGCGCCAGCTATCCGTGGGGGGGCACCGGGGAGCTGTTTTTT.

This clone was seen a single time. V usage is TRBV6-6 and J usage is TRBJ2-2; D is unclear. This CDR3 is 14 amino acids long. Germline CDR1 MNHNY, CDR2 SVGAGI (reference sequence). V lost 2 bases and J 3 bases, leaving 7 bases between the germline ends. CDR3 sequence reads: CASSYSSDTGELFF. CDR3 coding DNA: TGTGCCAGCAGTTACAGCTCTGACACCGGGGAGCTGTTTTTT.

The count of this clone is one. The chain joins TRBV18 to TRBJ2-1, with 10 bases fitting TRBD2. Per germline, CDR1 KGHSH and CDR2 LQKENI. The CDR3 contains 17 residues. Trimming at V came to 2 bases and at J to 7 bases, leaving 11 bases not matched to a gene. CDR3 residues: CASSPSIGTSGKNEQFF. The CDR3 DNA reads as TGTGCCAGCTCACCAAGTATAGGCACTAGCGGGAAGAATGAGCAGTTCTTC.

V is TRBV9 and J is TRBJ2-3; D possibly corresponds to TRBD1 (6 bases). The V end lost 0 bases, the J end lost 2 bases, and 13 bases lay between the germline ends. Germline CDR1 is SGDLS and CDR2 is YYNGEE. The CDR3 runs 16 residues. CDR3 sequence (DNA): TGTGCCAGCAGCGTAGGTCGGGACACACTCACAGATACGCAGTATTTT. Residues: CASSVGRDTLTDTQYF.

The chain has TRBV7-2 and TRBJ2-7, with D unclear. CDR3 length: 13 amino acids. V was cut by 2 bases and J by 5 bases, with 10 bases left in between. CDR1 and CDR2 (germline): SGHTA, FQGNSA. This CDR3 reads CASSLFGQNEQYF. As DNA, the CDR3 is TGTGCCAGCAGCTTATTTGGGCAAAACGAGCAGTACTTC.

About this clone itself: At one boundary the junction diverges from the germline segment, which might be a read error. The chain has TRBV7-3 and TRBJ2-5; D is perhaps TRBD2 (7 bases). The CDR3 has 15 residues. Germline V CDR1 and CDR2: SGHTA, FQGTGA. The CDR3 nucleotides are TGTGCCAGCAGCCTGGGGGGGCATAGGCAAGAGACCCAGCACTTC. It encodes CASSLGGHRQETQHF.

V and J are TRBV5-1 and TRBJ1-2; D remains unclear. The CDR3 is 13 residues long. Trimming stripped 3 bases from V and 8 bases from J, with 14 bases between. Germline V lookup: CDR1 SGHRS, CDR2 YFSETQ. Written as DNA, the CDR3 is TGCGCCAGCAGCTACAGAAGCCTTGGGGGCTACACCTTC. It is translated as CASSYRSLGGYTF.

The J gene is TRBJ1-6, the V gene TRBV7-2; the D is unclear. CDR1 SGHTA and CDR2 FQGNSA come from the germline V gene. The CDR3 runs 14 residues. V was clipped by 5 bases and J by 9 bases, with 14 bases between them. CDR3: CASSPDPGVSPLHF. CDR3 bases: TGTGCCAGCAGCCCGGATCCCGGGGTTTCACCCCTCCACTTT.

This clone has a handful of counts. The V gene is TRBV5-1, the J gene TRBJ2-2, with D unclear. Germline values: CDR1 SGHRS, CDR2 YFSETQ. The V end was cut by 0 bases, the J end by 1 base, with 7 bases between. This CDR3 comprises 15 residues. CDR3 nucleotides: TGCGCCAGCAGCTTGGGACAACAGAACACCGGGGAGCTGTTTTTT. It translates to CASSLGQQNTGELFF.

The DNA for the CDR3 is TGTGCCTGGATTCTGAAGGGGTTGAACACTGAAGCTTTCTTT. It encodes CAWILKGLNTEAFF. The J gene is TRBJ1-1, the V gene TRBV30; possible D gene TRBD1, 5 bases. The germline V gene has CDR1 GTSNPN and CDR2 SVGIG (reference sequence). The V end lost 4 bases, the J end lost 0 bases, and 12 bases lay between the germline ends. This CDR3 contains 14 residues.

This clone was observed once. In nucleotides, the CDR3 is TGTGCCAGCAGCGAGAGCCTAGCGGACAATACGCAGTATTTT. Translating gives CASSESLADNTQYF. V gene TRBV13 combines with J gene TRBJ2-3, with 7 bases lining up with TRBD2. Germline trimming cut 5 bases from V and 7 bases from J; bases unmatched to any gene: 9. The CDR3 has 14 amino acids. Looked up from germline, CDR1 is PRHDT and CDR2 is FYEKMQ (reference sequence).

This rearrangement joins TRBV13 to TRBJ2-3, with 8 bases identical to TRBD1. The V and J ends lost 5 bases and 4 bases, in that order; junction bases with no gene match: 8. In germline, CDR1 is PRHDT, CDR2 FYEKMQ (reference sequence). This CDR3 has 15 residues. The CDR3 DNA reads as TGTGCCAGCAGCCAGGACAGGGTGTCGGCAGATACGCAGTATTTT. It encodes CASSQDRVSADTQYF.

The genes are TRBV4-3 and TRBJ1-5; no definite D call. There are 13 residues in the CDR3. V lost 0 bases to trimming and J lost 12 bases, with 12 bases between them. The germline CDR1 and CDR2 sequences are LGHNA and YSLEER. CDR3 residues: CASSQDESARQHF. In DNA form, the CDR3 reads TGCGCCAGCAGCCAAGATGAGTCCGCACGCCAGCATTTT.

The chain recombines TRBV4-3 with TRBJ1-2; TRBD1 is a possible D gene (5 bases). V was clipped by 4 bases and J by 4 bases, with 19 bases between them. The CDR3 spans 16 residues. The germline gives CDR1 LGHNA, CDR2 YSLEER. CDR3 in DNA: TGCGCCAGCAGCCCCGGCAGGGCCCCCTCTTCCTATGGCTACACCTTC. Translated: CASSPGRAPSSYGYTF.

The chain recombines TRBV7-2 with TRBJ2-3; D perhaps matches TRBD2 (7 bases). Trimming removed 5 bases from V and 8 bases from J, with 20 bases in between. This CDR3 is built from 15 residues. Germline V CDR1 and CDR2: SGHTA, FQGNSA. CDR3 residues: CASSATRGASGTQYF. CDR3 sequence (DNA): TGTGCCAGCAGCGCAACACGGGGGGCCTCGGGTACGCAGTATTTT.